This T cell receptor beta chain was sequenced during a study of cytomegalovirus exposure and HLA in healthy donors. Study outcomes and limitations: TCR beta V- and J-gene trimming was later associated with a missense DCLRE1C variant.

Donors consisted of healthy bone marrow donors. Notes on this clone: Its antigen is still unknown.

The PCR made use of 60 Vbeta and 13 Jbeta primers. Profiled with immunoSEQ multiplex PCR; TCRdb holds only in-frame clones, not every one. The listing contains approximately 76,000 clones. V lost 5 bases, J lost 8 bases, and 18 bases lay in between. CDR1 MDHEN and CDR2 SYDVKM come from the germline V gene. The CDR3 contains 14 residues. The rearrangement links TRBV28 to TRBJ1-2, with a weak D call TRBD1 (6 bases). The receptor's source is a man in his late teens or twenties in good health and CMV-seropositive. The sample taken for sequencing was PBMCs. CDR3: CASSRDIARRGYTF. CDR3 DNA: TGTGCCAGCAGTAGGGACATCGCCCGCAGGGGCTACACCTTC.